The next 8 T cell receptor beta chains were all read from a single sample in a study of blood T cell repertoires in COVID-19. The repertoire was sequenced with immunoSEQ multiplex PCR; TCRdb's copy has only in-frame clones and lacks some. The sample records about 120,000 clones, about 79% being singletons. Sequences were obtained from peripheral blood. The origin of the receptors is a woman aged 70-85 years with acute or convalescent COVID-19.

In DNA, the CDR3 is TGTGCCAGCAGCGAAACACTGAACACTGAAGCTTTCTTT. It yields the protein CASSETLNTEAFF. The chain carries TRBV11-1 and TRBJ1-1, with D uncertain. V lost 5 bases, J lost 0 bases, and 7 bases lay in between. The CDR3 runs to 13 residues. CDR1 SGHAT and CDR2 FQDESV come from the germline V gene (reference sequence).

DNA of the CDR3: TGTGCCAGCAGCTTAGCAGGGGATACGCAGTATTTT. Translation gives CASSLAGDTQYF. This chain connects TRBV5-6 to TRBJ2-3, with a tentative D call TRBD1 (5 bases). Germline CDR1 is SGHDT and CDR2 is YYEEEE. The CDR3 spans 12 residues. V was clipped by 2 bases and J by 6 bases, with 7 bases between them.

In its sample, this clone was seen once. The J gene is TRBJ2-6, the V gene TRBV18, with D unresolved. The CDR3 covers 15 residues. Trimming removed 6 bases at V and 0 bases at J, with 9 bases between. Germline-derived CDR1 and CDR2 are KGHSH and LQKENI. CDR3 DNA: TGTGCCAGCTCGAAACAGAACTCTGGGGCCAACGTCCTGACTTTC. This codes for CASSKQNSGANVLTF. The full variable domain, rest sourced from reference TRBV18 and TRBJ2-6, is NAGVMQNPRHLVRRRGQEARLRCSPMKGHSHVYWYRQLPEEGLKFMVYLQKENIIDESGMPKERFSAEFPKEGPSILRIQQVVRGDSAAYFCASSKQNSGANVLTFGAGSRLTVL.

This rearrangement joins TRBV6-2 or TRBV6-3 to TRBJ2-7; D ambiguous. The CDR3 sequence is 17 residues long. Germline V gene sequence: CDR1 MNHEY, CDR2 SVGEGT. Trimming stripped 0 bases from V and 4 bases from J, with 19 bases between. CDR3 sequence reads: CASSYSVRLSGSYEQYV. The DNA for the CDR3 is TGTGCCAGCAGTTACTCGGTAAGACTGTCTGGGTCGTACGAGCAGTACGTC.

The CDR3 DNA reads TGTGCCAGCAGCCAAGAGTTGCACCGGGGGGGGCATTCGGAGACCCAGTACTTC. Its translation is CASSQELHRGGHSETQYF. This chain links TRBV4-2 with TRBJ2-5, with TRBD2 identical over 8 bases. V trimming: 0 bases; J trimming: 5 bases; junction bases outside the gene matches: 14. The CDR3 contains 18 residues. The germline V gene encodes CDR1 LGHNA and CDR2 YNFKEQ.

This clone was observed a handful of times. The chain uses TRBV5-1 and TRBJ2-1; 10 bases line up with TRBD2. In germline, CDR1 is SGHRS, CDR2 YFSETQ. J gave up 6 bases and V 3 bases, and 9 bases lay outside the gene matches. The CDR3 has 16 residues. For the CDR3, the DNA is TGCGCCAGCAGCTCCTTAAGCGGGGGGGCGTCCAATGAGCAGTTCTTC. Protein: CASSSLSGGASNEQFF.

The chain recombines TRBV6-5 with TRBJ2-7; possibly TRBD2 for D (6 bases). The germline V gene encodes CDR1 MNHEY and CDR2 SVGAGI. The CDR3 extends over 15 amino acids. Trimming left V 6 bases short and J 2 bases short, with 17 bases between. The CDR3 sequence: CASSLTRGSTYEQYV. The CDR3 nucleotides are TGTGCCAGCAGCCTAACACGGGGGTCCACCTACGAGCAGTACGTC.

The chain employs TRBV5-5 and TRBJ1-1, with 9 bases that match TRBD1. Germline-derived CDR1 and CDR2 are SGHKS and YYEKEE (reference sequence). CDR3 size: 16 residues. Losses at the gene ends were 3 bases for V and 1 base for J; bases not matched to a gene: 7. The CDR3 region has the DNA TGTGCCAGCAGCTCAGAAATGACAGGGGGGAACACTGAAGCTTTCTTT. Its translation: CASSSEMTGGNTEAFF.